These 30 T cell receptor beta chains were all obtained from the same sample, sequenced in a study of blood T cells in healthy people across ages. Through a sample-barcoded 5' primer and a J-beta primer mix, a second PCR was run for roughly 7 to 12 cycles. TCRdb reprocessed the 5' RACE reads via MiXCR and lists one record per CDR3 protein. This table holds approximately 800,000 distinct CDR3 sequences, roughly 56% found once. The sequenced sample consisted of blood. Receptor source: a man aged 40-55 years in good health.

This chain joins TRBV18 and TRBJ2-1; unclear D gene. Germline assignment: CDR1 KGHSH and CDR2 LQKENI. The CDR3 contains 14 residues. Trimming took 5 bases from V and 7 from J, leaving 15 bases between them. This CDR3 reads CASSSQIWQNEQFF. CDR3 DNA sequence: TGTGCCAGCTCATCACAAATCTGGCAGAATGAGCAGTTCTTC. The full variable domain, in which reference TRBV18 and TRBJ2-1 provide the parts outside the CDR3, is NAGVMQNPRHLVRRRGQEARLRCSPMKGHSHVYWYRQLPEEGLKFMVYLQKENIIDESGMPKERFSAEFPKEGPSILRIQQVVRGDSAAYFCASSSQIWQNEQFFGPGTRLTVL.

J is TRBJ2-3 and V is TRBV7-3, with unresolved D. CDR3 length: 15 amino acids. The V and J ends lost 4 bases and 1 base respectively, with 12 bases between them. Looked up from germline, CDR1 is SGHTA and CDR2 is FQGTGA. The CDR3 loop reads CASSSPLDGTDTQYF. The CDR3 coding sequence is TGTGCCAGCAGCTCCCCGCTCGACGGCACAGATACGCAGTATTTT. Variable domain in full (rest from reference TRBV7-3 and TRBJ2-3): GAGVSQTPSNKVTEKGKYVELRCDPISGHTALYWYRQSLGQGPEFLIYFQGTGAADDSGLPNDRFFAVRPEGSVSTLKIQRTERGDSAVYLCASSSPLDGTDTQYFGPGTRLTVL.

The chain is built from TRBV28 and TRBJ2-3, with TRBD2 matching 8 bases. CDR3 length equals 14 residues. Germline-derived CDR1 and CDR2 are MDHEN and SYDVKM. V shed 7 bases, J shed 4 bases, and the junction held 7 bases outside the gene matches. For the CDR3, the DNA is TGTGCCAGCATAGCGGGATTCTTACCAGATACGCAGTATTTT. Amino acids: CASIAGFLPDTQYF.

This clonotype was seen ten or more times. This chain connects TRBV7-2 to TRBJ2-7; 9 bases match TRBD1. Germline V gene data show CDR1 as SGHTA and CDR2 as FQGNSA. V lost 1 base, J lost 0 bases, and 4 bases stayed unmatched. The CDR3 runs to 16 residues. This chain's CDR3 is CASSLGGTGFSYEQYF. The CDR3 DNA is TGTGCCAGCAGCTTAGGGGGGACAGGGTTCTCCTACGAGCAGTACTTC.

The J gene is TRBJ2-5, the V gene TRBV29-1, with D possibly being TRBD2 (6 bases). The J call could be wrong; TRBJ2-7 is a better fit for the DNA end. Germline V gene data show CDR1 as SQVTM and CDR2 as ANQGSEA. The CDR3 extends over 14 amino acids. As DNA, the CDR3 is TGCAGCGTTGATTGGGGGGTAGGAGGCTACGAGCAGTACTTC. Protein product: CSVDWGVGGYEQYF.

This clonotype was counted between two and nine times. The chain recombines TRBV27 with TRBJ2-4; possible D gene TRBD2, 7 bases. The CDR3 is 19 residues long. Looked up from germline, CDR1 is MNHEY and CDR2 is SMNVEV (reference sequence). V lost 4 bases to trimming and J lost 4 bases, with 26 bases between them. CDR3 in DNA: TGTGCCAGCAGTTCGAAGGGGGGGATAGGGGCCACGAGGAAAAACATTCAGTACTTC. It encodes CASSSKGGIGATRKNIQYF.

The chain uses TRBV24-1 and TRBJ2-1, with 7 positions matching TRBD1. Germline V lookup: CDR1 KGHDR, CDR2 SFDVKD. The CDR3 length is 16 residues. Germline trimming cut 4 bases from V and 0 bases from J; bases unmatched to any gene: 5. The CDR3 coding sequence is TGTGCCACCAGTGACCGGGACAGAAGCTCCTACAATGAGCAGTTCTTC. It translates to CATSDRDRSSYNEQFF.

This clonotype was counted ten times or more. J is TRBJ2-4 and V is TRBV21-1; the D segment call TRBD1 is taken from the table without a DNA check. TRBV21-1 is designated a pseudogene. The CDR3 has 16 amino acids. The CDR3, as DNA: TGTGCCAGCAGCAAAGGGGGGACAAAGGACCTGGGCATTCAGTACTTC. It is translated as CASSKGGTKDLGIQYF.

This CDR3 is CSVETGTSASYEQYF. DNA of the CDR3: TGCAGCGTTGAAACTGGGACTAGCGCCTCCTACGAGCAGTACTTC. The chain joins TRBV29-1 to TRBJ2-7, with TRBD2 matching over 10 bases. The CDR3 loop spans 15 amino acids. J lost 0 bases, V lost 2 bases, and 4 bases had no gene match. CDR1 is SQVTM, CDR2 ANQGSEA, per germline.

The chain combines TRBV28 with TRBJ2-5; D ambiguous. The J call is in doubt because the DNA end fits TRBJ2-7 better. The CDR3 has 10 residues. CDR1 is MDHEN, CDR2 SYDVKM, per germline. The CDR3 loop is CATSRLEQYF. CDR3 DNA sequence: TGTGCCACCTCAAGACTCGAGCAGTACTTC.

This chain links TRBV20-1 with TRBJ2-7; no clear D. CDR1 and CDR2 from the germline V gene are DFQATT and SNEGSKA (reference sequence). V lost 7 bases to trimming and J lost 4 bases, with 5 bases between them. The CDR3 has 9 residues. The CDR3 DNA reads as TGCAGTGAGGCTTACGAGCAGTACTTC. Protein product: CSEAYEQYF.

In DNA form, the CDR3 reads TGTGCCAGCAGCTTAGTCAGGGGCAGGGGGAACTATGGCTACACCTTC. Protein product: CASSLVRGRGNYGYTF. The chain uses TRBV11-2 and TRBJ1-2; the match to TRBD1 covers 7 bases. The CDR3 covers 16 residues. Germline assignment: CDR1 SGHAT and CDR2 FQNNGV. V shed 1 base and J 2 bases; nucleotides not matched to a gene: 7.

This rearrangement joins TRBV20-1 to TRBJ1-2; 7 positions match TRBD1. CDR1 is DFQATT and CDR2 is SNEGSKA in the germline V gene (reference sequence). V was pared by 6 bases and J by 8 bases, with 12 bases of the junction left unmatched. CDR3 length: 13 residues. CDR3 residues: CSASGQTFGGYTF. CDR3 nucleotide sequence: TGCAGTGCCTCGGGACAGACATTCGGGGGCTACACCTTC.

The CDR3 DNA reads as TGCGCCAGCAGCTTCCGAGCGGGGGAAAGGAATGAGCAGTTCTTC. Its translation: CASSFRAGERNEQFF. The chain combines TRBV5-1 with TRBJ2-1; 8 bases agree with TRBD2. Trimming took 2 bases from V and 7 from J; bases not matched to a gene: 8. This CDR3 comprises 15 residues. The germline CDR1 and CDR2 sequences are SGHRS and YFSETQ.

This clonotype has just a few counts. The chain joins TRBV6-1 to TRBJ1-2, with 7 bases that match TRBD1. This CDR3 has 17 residues. Germline CDR1 and CDR2: MNHNS and SASEGT. V lost 6 bases, J lost 2 bases, and 15 bases stayed unmatched. This chain's CDR3 is CASRATRQGDRNYGYTF. DNA for the CDR3: TGTGCCAGCAGGGCAACACGGCAAGGGGACAGAAACTATGGCTACACCTTC.

In this sample, this clonotype turned up many times. V gene TRBV3-1 combines with J gene TRBJ2-3, with 14 bases aligning to TRBD2. CDR3 length equals 15 residues. V lost 3 bases, J lost 8 bases, and 4 bases stayed unmatched. CDR1 and CDR2 from the germline V gene are LGHDT and YNNKEL (reference sequence). The CDR3 DNA follows: TGTGCCAGCAGCCATGGCGGACTAGCGGGAGGTACGCAGTATTTT. This encodes CASSHGGLAGGTQYF.

In the case of this clonotype: A read error may produce the germline difference seen at one junction end. The chain is built from TRBV7-7 and TRBJ2-3; D unclear. The CDR3 has 13 amino acids. CDR1 is SSHAT and CDR2 is FNYEAQ in the germline V gene (reference sequence). Written as DNA, the CDR3 is TGTGCTAGCAGCGTAGGCATGGAGGATACGCAGTATTTT. It is translated as CASSVGMEDTQYF.

In its sample, this clonotype was seen a few times. The chain recombines TRBV29-1 with TRBJ2-1; 8 positions agree with TRBD1. CDR1 is SQVTM, CDR2 ANQGSEA, per germline. The CDR3 spans 14 residues. Unmatched junction bases numbered 7, after V lost 2 bases and J lost 7 bases. The CDR3 is CSVERARGLNEQFF. The CDR3 DNA follows: TGCAGCGTTGAAAGGGCCAGGGGGCTAAATGAGCAGTTCTTC.

A few counts support this clonotype. V is TRBV5-5 and J is TRBJ2-1; no reliable D call. The CDR3 covers 12 residues. The V gene lost 2 bases and the J gene lost 10 bases, with 10 bases spanning the gap. Germline V lookup: CDR1 SGHKS, CDR2 YYEKEE (reference sequence). The chain's CDR3 is CASSFTGEEQFF. The CDR3, as DNA: TGTGCCAGCAGCTTCACCGGAGAGGAGCAGTTCTTC.

The chain is built from TRBV3-1 and TRBJ2-3; D not certain. The CDR3 runs to 12 residues. V gave up 7 bases and J gave up 5 bases, with 10 bases separating them. Germline values: CDR1 LGHDT, CDR2 YNNKEL (reference sequence). The CDR3 region has the DNA TGTGCCAGCACCCCGACTGGAGATACGCAGTATTTT. Protein sequence: CASTPTGDTQYF.

In this sample, this clonotype turned up a few times. V usage is TRBV29-1 and J usage is TRBJ2-5; unclear D gene. The V and J ends lost 5 bases and 2 bases respectively, with 21 bases between them. The germline CDR1 and CDR2 sequences are SQVTM and ANQGSEA. The CDR3 extends over 16 amino acids. Here the CDR3 DNA reads TGCAGCGTTCGTCCCGTCCCAGGCCAACTACAAGAGACCCAGTACTTC. Translating it yields CSVRPVPGQLQETQYF.

This clonotype was seen a single time. The chain links TRBV6-6 to TRBJ1-1; D call uncertain. This CDR3 region has 14 residues. CDR1 MNHNY and CDR2 SVGAGI come from the germline V gene (reference sequence). V was clipped by 3 bases and J by 3 bases, with 11 bases between them. The CDR3 spells CASSYSESDTEAFF. The DNA of the CDR3 is TGTGCCAGCAGTTATTCGGAATCGGACACTGAAGCTTTCTTT.

The CDR3 DNA sequence: TGTGCCAGCAGTTTATCCCGATCGGGACAGCGGAACACAGATACGCAGTATTTT. Its translation: CASSLSRSGQRNTDTQYF. This chain links TRBV28 with TRBJ2-3, with 7 bases aligning to TRBD1. This CDR3 contains 18 residues. Trimming took 1 base from V and 2 from J; bases not matched to a gene: 12. Germline V gene sequence: CDR1 MDHEN, CDR2 SYDVKM. The whole variable domain, remainder taken from reference TRBV28 and TRBJ2-3, is DVKVTQSSRYLVKRTGEKVFLECVQDMDHENMFWYRQDPGLGLRLIYFSYDVKMKEKGDIPEGYSVSREKKERFSLILESASTNQTSMYLCASSLSRSGQRNTDTQYFGPGTRLTVL.

This clonotype was observed a few times. CDR3 sequence reads: CASSPKAGNWLDTQYF. The DNA of the CDR3 is TGTGCCAGCAGCCCCAAAGCGGGGAACTGGTTAGATACGCAGTATTTT. The V and J genes are TRBV4-2 and TRBJ2-3, with 7 bases aligning to TRBD2. Per germline, CDR1 LGHNA and CDR2 YNFKEQ. CDR3 length: 16 amino acids. Trimming cost V 4 bases and J 5 bases; bases outside gene matches: 12.

The V call is TRBV5-5, the J call TRBJ2-3; D perhaps matches TRBD2 (6 bases). There are 16 residues in the CDR3. Per germline, CDR1 SGHKS and CDR2 YYEKEE (reference sequence). The germline V and J ends were trimmed by 4 bases and 6 bases, with 21 bases remaining between them. DNA of the CDR3: TGTGCCAGCAGCGGGAGGTTCCACGGGGCGGGGGATACGCAGTATTTT. It yields the protein CASSGRFHGAGDTQYF.

The chain has TRBV28 and TRBJ1-2; 7 bases align to TRBD1. Germline-derived CDR1 and CDR2 are MDHEN and SYDVKM. CDR3 length equals 17 residues. The ends lost 2 bases at V and 4 bases at J; junction bases unmatched: 13. The CDR3 reads CASSLPDRAAGSYGYTF. In DNA form, the CDR3 reads TGTGCCAGCAGTTTACCCGACAGGGCCGCAGGTAGCTATGGCTACACCTTC.

With regard to this clonotype: Mismatch with germline at one junction end may stem from a read error. The chain carries TRBV7-2 and TRBJ2-6; a weak D match, TRBD2 (5 bases). The CDR3 has 16 amino acids. Germline lookup yields CDR1 SGHTA and CDR2 FQGNSA. CDR3 nucleotides: TGTGCCGGCAGTCTTTCTGGGAGCTCTGGGGCCAACGTCCTGACTTTC. As protein: CAGSLSGSSGANVLTF.

The genes are TRBV12-3 or TRBV12-4 and TRBJ2-7; no clear D. CDR3 length equals 13 residues. V was cut by 9 bases and J by 2 bases, with 14 bases left in between. CDR3 residues: CASGSRKTYEQYF. The CDR3 region has the DNA TGTGCCAGTGGGTCAAGGAAGACCTACGAGCAGTACTTC.

The V and J genes are TRBV28 and TRBJ1-2; a possible D gene is TRBD1 (6 bases). This CDR3 contains 13 residues. Germline V gene sequence: CDR1 MDHEN, CDR2 SYDVKM. V was trimmed by 3 bases and J by 5 bases, leaving 10 bases between them. CDR3 residues: CASSLWGTYGYTF. The CDR3 DNA follows: TGTGCCAGCAGTTTGTGGGGGACATATGGCTACACCTTC.

There are a few counts of this clonotype. J is TRBJ2-4 and V is TRBV5-1; 11 bases align to TRBD1. In germline, CDR1 is SGHRS, CDR2 YFSETQ. V dropped 7 bases and J dropped 6; count of bases not matched to a gene: 3. The CDR3 sequence is 13 residues long. CDR3 nucleotide sequence: TGCGCCAGCGCCGGGACAGGGGGAAACATTCAGTACTTC. Translating gives CASAGTGGNIQYF. Filled out from reference TRBV5-1 and TRBJ2-4, the complete variable domain reads KAGVTQTPRYLIKTRGQQVTLSCSPISGHRSVSWYQQTPGQGLQFLFEYFSETQRNKGNFPGRFSGRQFSNSRSEMNVSTLELGDSALYLCASAGTGGNIQYFGAGTRLSVL.